A selection of T cell receptor beta chains follows, all from one sample in a study of radiation and T cells in renal cell carcinoma. The method was immunoSEQ multiplex PCR; TCRdb's version includes in-frame clones alone and lacks a portion of them. The repertoire holds around 140,000 clones, with roughly 90% as singletons. The material was blood, obtained from a patient whose treatment included radiotherapy and nephrectomy. The source of these receptors is a woman aged 45-65 years with renal cell carcinoma. The CDR3 runs from the conserved cysteine through the conserved F or W. The order of the fields is clone size, J gene, D gene, V gene, CDR3 DNA, CDR3 protein. The D gene is left open where the match is weak. Clone size is shown for a subset of rows, as once, few, many or a class of expanded clone.

size: NA
J: TRBJ2-3
D: NA
V: TRBV27
DNA: TGTGCCAGCAGTCACCGACAGGCTCGTCGGGGAGATACGCAGTATTTT
CDR3: CASSHRQARRGDTQYF

size: NA
J: TRBJ1-4
D: NA
V: TRBV6-6
DNA: TGTGCCAGCGGGAGGGGCAGAACTAATGAAAAACTGTTTTTT
CDR3: CASGRGRTNEKLFF

size: NA
J: TRBJ2-2
D: NA
V: TRBV7-9
DNA: TGTGCCAGCAGCTTAGTCACAGGTCCCACCGGGGAGCTGTTTTTT
CDR3: CASSLVTGPTGELFF

size: few
J: TRBJ1-1
D: TRBD1
V: TRBV6-5
DNA: TGTGCCAGCAGTTACGCAGGGGGCGCCGCTTTCTTT
CDR3: CASSYAGGAAFF

size: NA
J: TRBJ2-5
D: TRBD1
V: TRBV12-5
DNA: TGTGCTAGTGGTTTGGGTTCGGACAGGGGTGAGACCCAGTACTTC
CDR3: CASGLGSDRGETQYF

size: NA
J: TRBJ1-5
D: NA
V: TRBV7-2
DNA: TGTGCCAGCAGCACCCGACAGAATCAGCCCCAGCATTTT
CDR3: CASSTRQNQPQHF

size: once
J: TRBJ2-4
D: NA
V: TRBV4-3
DNA: TGCGCCAGCAGCCAAGCGGCGTCGGCCAAAAACATTCAGTACTTC
CDR3: CASSQAASAKNIQYF

size: NA
J: TRBJ2-5
D: NA
V: TRBV7-3
DNA: TGTGCCAGCAGCCCAATAGGCGAGCGGGAAGAGACCCAGTACTTC
CDR3: CASSPIGEREETQYF

size: few
J: TRBJ2-7
D: TRBD1
V: TRBV7-2
DNA: TGTGCCAGCAGCTCGGGACAGACGCGAGACGAGCAGTACTTC
CDR3: CASSSGQTRDEQYF

size: NA
J: TRBJ2-1
D: NA
V: TRBV19
DNA: TGTGCCAGTAGTATAGGAGGTAACAATGAGCAGTTCTTC
CDR3: CASSIGGNNEQFF

size: NA
J: TRBJ2-7
D: TRBD1
V: TRBV5-1
DNA: TGCGCCAGCAGCTCCGGGACAGATCTCTACGAGCAGTACTTC
CDR3: CASSSGTDLYEQYF

size: few
J: TRBJ1-2
D: NA
V: TRBV30
DNA: TGTGCCTGGACAGAACTCTATGGCTACACCTTC
CDR3: CAWTELYGYTF

size: NA
J: TRBJ2-5
D: NA
V: TRBV28
DNA: TGTGCCAGCAGTTTCCCTCCAGCGGCCCAAGAGACCCAGTACTTC
CDR3: CASSFPPAAQETQYF

size: NA
J: TRBJ2-3
D: TRBD2
V: TRBV13
DNA: TGTGCCAGCAGCCAAGGGACTAGCGGCACAGATACGCAGTATTTT
CDR3: CASSQGTSGTDTQYF

size: NA
J: TRBJ2-7
D: NA
V: TRBV7-9
DNA: TGTGCCAGCAGCTTAGATCTCTACGAGCAGTACTTC
CDR3: CASSLDLYEQYF

size: NA
J: TRBJ1-5
D: NA
V: TRBV21-1
DNA: TGTGCCAGCAGCCCCCCCGGTCAGCCCCAGCATTTT
CDR3: CASSPPGQPQHF

size: once
J: TRBJ2-7
D: TRBD2
V: TRBV28
DNA: TGTGCCAGCAGTGCACCCTTACTAGCGGGGCCCACCTACGAGCAGTACTTC
CDR3: CASSAPLLAGPTYEQYF

size: NA
J: TRBJ2-5
D: TRBD1
V: TRBV13
DNA: TGTGCCAGCAGCCCTAGACAGGGGGCGCGGGAGACCCAGTACTTC
CDR3: CASSPRQGARETQYF

size: NA
J: TRBJ2-7
D: TRBD2
V: TRBV7-9
DNA: TGTGCCAGCAGCTTCCTGGGGGGGTACGAGCAGTACTTC
CDR3: CASSFLGGYEQYF

size: NA
J: TRBJ2-5
D: NA
V: TRBV7-2
DNA: TGTGCCAGCAGCTCAGGCATTTTCCAAGAGACCCAGTACTTC
CDR3: CASSSGIFQETQYF

size: NA
J: TRBJ2-6
D: NA
V: TRBV2
DNA: TGTGCCAGCAGTGATCAGAGTTTCGGGACACAAGGGGCCAACGTCCTGACTTTC
CDR3: CASSDQSFGTQGANVLTF

size: NA
J: TRBJ2-3
D: TRBD1
V: TRBV4-1
DNA: TGCGCCAGCAGCCTAGGGGGCCCTAGCACAGATACGCAGTATTTT
CDR3: CASSLGGPSTDTQYF

size: NA
J: TRBJ2-5
D: NA
V: TRBV5-4
DNA: TGTGCCAGCAGCTTGGAATCACAGCCCCGGGAGACCCAGTACTTC
CDR3: CASSLESQPRETQYF

size: NA
J: TRBJ2-7
D: TRBD1
V: TRBV5-6
DNA: TGTGCCAGCAATGAAAAAGGGACAGGGGACTCCTACGAGCAGTACTTC
CDR3: CASNEKGTGDSYEQYF

size: once
J: TRBJ2-5
D: NA
V: TRBV15
DNA: TGTGCCACCAGCAGGAAAGAGACCCAGTACTTC
CDR3: CATSRKETQYF

size: NA
J: TRBJ2-7
D: TRBD1
V: TRBV9
DNA: TGTGCCAGCAGCCCACAGGGGGTCGGCGGGTACGAGCAGTACTTC
CDR3: CASSPQGVGGYEQYF

size: NA
J: TRBJ2-3
D: TRBD2
V: TRBV6-1
DNA: TGTGCCAGCAGCGGACTAGCGGGAAGAGATACGCAGTATTTT
CDR3: CASSGLAGRDTQYF

size: NA
J: TRBJ2-3
D: NA
V: TRBV5-4
DNA: TGTGCCAGCAGTTCCGGGGGGCTAAGCACAGATACGCAGTATTTT
CDR3: CASSSGGLSTDTQYF

size: NA
J: TRBJ1-5
D: NA
V: TRBV2
DNA: TGTGCCAGCAGTGCGAGGGGCGATCAGCCCCAGCATTTT
CDR3: CASSARGDQPQHF

size: NA
J: TRBJ2-7
D: NA
V: TRBV5-8
DNA: TGTGCCAGCAGCCCGGAGGTGAATCGATTCTACGAGCAGTACTTC
CDR3: CASSPEVNRFYEQYF

size: NA
J: TRBJ1-2
D: NA
V: TRBV4-1
DNA: TGCGCCAGCAGCCAAGATAAGTATAGGGTCAACTATGGCTACACCTTC
CDR3: CASSQDKYRVNYGYTF

size: NA
J: TRBJ1-5
D: NA
V: TRBV11-2
DNA: TGTGCCAGCAGCTTAATCCAAAATCAGCCCCAGCATTTT
CDR3: CASSLIQNQPQHF

size: NA
J: TRBJ1-1
D: NA
V: TRBV7-2
DNA: TGTGCCAGCAGCTTAGAGACGGTGGCTGAAGCTTTCTTT
CDR3: CASSLETVAEAFF

size: NA
J: TRBJ1-4
D: NA
V: TRBV27
DNA: TGTGCCAGCAGTCCCATTAGGACAGCTAATGAAAAACTGTTTTTT
CDR3: CASSPIRTANEKLFF

size: NA
J: TRBJ2-5
D: NA
V: TRBV19
DNA: TGTGCCAGTAGTGTACGTTCTTTCCGGGAGACCCAGTACTTC
CDR3: CASSVRSFRETQYF

size: once
J: TRBJ1-1
D: NA
V: TRBV28
DNA: TGTGCCAGCAGTTTCAATACAGGGTTCGGTGCTGAAGCTTTCTTT
CDR3: CASSFNTGFGAEAFF

size: NA
J: TRBJ2-7
D: NA
V: TRBV28
DNA: TGTGCCAGCAGTTTGGATACAAGGAGCGGCTACGAGCAGTACTTC
CDR3: CASSLDTRSGYEQYF

size: once
J: TRBJ1-3
D: TRBD1
V: TRBV6-5
DNA: TGTGCCAGCAGTCTGGACAGGCCCTCTGGAAACACCATATATTTT
CDR3: CASSLDRPSGNTIYF

size: NA
J: TRBJ1-1
D: NA
V: TRBV19
DNA: TGTGCCAGTACCCGGGACGGAAAGAGTATGAACACTGAAGCTTTCTTT
CDR3: CASTRDGKSMNTEAFF

size: NA
J: TRBJ1-2
D: TRBD1
V: TRBV5-5
DNA: TGTGCCAGCAGCTTGACCGGACAGGGGGTCTATGGCTACACCTTC
CDR3: CASSLTGQGVYGYTF